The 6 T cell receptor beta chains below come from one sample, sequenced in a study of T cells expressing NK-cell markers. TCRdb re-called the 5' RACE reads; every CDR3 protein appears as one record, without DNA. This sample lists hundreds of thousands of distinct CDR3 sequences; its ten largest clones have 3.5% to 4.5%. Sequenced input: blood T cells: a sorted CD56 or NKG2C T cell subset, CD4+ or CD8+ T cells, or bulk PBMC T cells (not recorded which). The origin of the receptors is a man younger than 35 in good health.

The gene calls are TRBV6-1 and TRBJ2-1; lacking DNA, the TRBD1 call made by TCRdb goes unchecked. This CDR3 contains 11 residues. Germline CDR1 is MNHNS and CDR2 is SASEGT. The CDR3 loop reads CASILGGRQFF.

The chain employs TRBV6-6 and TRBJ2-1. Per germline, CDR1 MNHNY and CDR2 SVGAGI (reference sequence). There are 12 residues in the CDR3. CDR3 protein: CATSTVEVWQFF.

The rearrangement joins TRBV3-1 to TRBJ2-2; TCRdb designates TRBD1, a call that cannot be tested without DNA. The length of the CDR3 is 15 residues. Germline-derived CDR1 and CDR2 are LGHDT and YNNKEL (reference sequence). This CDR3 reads CASSPRYRHTGELFF.

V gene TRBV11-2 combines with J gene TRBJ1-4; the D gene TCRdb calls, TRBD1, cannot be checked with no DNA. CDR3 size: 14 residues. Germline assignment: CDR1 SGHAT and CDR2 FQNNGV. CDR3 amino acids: CASSLLGGFEKLFF.

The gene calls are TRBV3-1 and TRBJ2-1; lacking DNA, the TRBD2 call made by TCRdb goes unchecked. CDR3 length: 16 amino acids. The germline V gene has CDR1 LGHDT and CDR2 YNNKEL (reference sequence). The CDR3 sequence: CASSLSASGRGNEQFF.

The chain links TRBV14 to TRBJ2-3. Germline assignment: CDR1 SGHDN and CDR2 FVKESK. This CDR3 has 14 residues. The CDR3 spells CASSQEFKTDTQYF.